Shown below are 25 T cell receptor beta chains from a single sample sequenced in a study of CD8+CD57+ T cells in acquired aplastic anemia. According to the study, genomic DNA was the template for TCR beta VDJ and CDR3 profiling. TCRdb reprocessed the reads with MiXCR, giving one entry per CDR3 protein. The sample holds 170,000 or so distinct CDR3 sequences, more than 40% seen once. For sequencing, patients were chosen who had shown expansion of CD8+CD57+ cells by flow cytometry. The specimen sequenced was sorted CD4+, CD8+, or CD8+CD57+ T cells (not recorded which) from PBMCs. The source of these receptors is a human donor with aplastic anemia.

The rearrangement links TRBV4-1 to TRBJ2-3, with TRBD2 matching 9 bases. This CDR3 region has 17 residues. Per the germline V gene, CDR1 is MGHRA and CDR2 is YSYEKL. Unmatched junction bases numbered 10, after V lost 4 bases and J lost 2 bases. The CDR3 loop is CASSPRPLAGYTDTQYF. CDR3 DNA: TGCGCCAGCAGCCCGAGACCGCTAGCGGGGTACACAGATACGCAGTATTTT.

The chain employs TRBV11-1 and TRBJ2-7; 9 bases map to TRBD1. CDR1 is SGHAT and CDR2 is FQDESV in the germline V gene (reference sequence). V lost 5 bases to trimming and J lost 4 bases; unmatched junction nucleotides: 21. The CDR3 consists of 19 residues. As DNA, the CDR3 is TGTGCCAGCAGCCTCTATGGGACAGGGAGGAGACCCGGTGTTTACGAGCAGTACTTC. It yields the protein CASSLYGTGRRPGVYEQYF.

This clonotype was observed a few times. The chain links TRBV19 to TRBJ2-2, with D unresolved. V lost 5 bases and J 0 bases, leaving 10 bases between the germline ends. This CDR3 spans 15 amino acids. Germline values: CDR1 LNHDA, CDR2 SQIVND (reference sequence). The CDR3 nucleotides read TGTGCCAGTAGTCGTGTTTTCCCGAACACCGGGGAGCTGTTTTTT. It specifies CASSRVFPNTGELFF.

With respect to this clonotype: Given a much more abundant clone one base away, this may be a read error. The J gene is TRBJ1-2, the V gene TRBV5-5; D is ambiguous. The CDR3 is 16 residues long. Deletions cut 0 bases from V and 6 bases from J, with 18 bases between. CDR1 is SGHKS and CDR2 is YYEKEE in the germline V gene (reference sequence). CDR3 protein: CASSLGVWAGKDGYTF. The CDR3, as DNA: TGTGCCAGCAGCTTGGGGGTCTGGGCTGGGAAGGATGGCTACACCTTC.

This sequence joins TRBV5-4 and TRBJ2-1, with D unclear. The CDR3 sequence is 15 residues long. Trimming left V 0 bases short and J 0 bases short, with 7 bases between. Germline lookup yields CDR1 SGHNT and CDR2 YYREEE (reference sequence). Here the CDR3 DNA reads TGTGCCAGCAGCTTGGATCAGCCCTCCTACAATGAGCAGTTCTTC. Its protein product is CASSLDQPSYNEQFF.

The chain carries TRBV29-1 and TRBJ1-1, with D unresolved. CDR1 SQVTM and CDR2 ANQGSEA come from the germline V gene. V lost 1 base to trimming and J lost 9 bases, with 12 bases between them. The CDR3 sequence is 12 residues long. CDR3 nucleotides: TGCAGCGTTGAAGGGTGGCGGACTAAAGCTTTCTTT. It is translated as CSVEGWRTKAFF.

The genes are TRBV20-1 and TRBJ1-4; weak D call: TRBD1 (6 bases). The CDR3 runs 13 residues. V gave up 6 bases and J gave up 6 bases, with 14 bases separating them. Germline CDR1 is DFQATT and CDR2 is SNEGSKA (reference sequence). CDR3 in amino acids: CSATTPGDEKLFF. In nucleotides, the CDR3 is TGCAGTGCAACGACTCCAGGGGATGAAAAACTGTTTTTT.

In its sample, this clonotype was seen a few times. The chain recombines TRBV15 with TRBJ1-6, with D unclear. The CDR3 has 16 residues. V was pared by 4 bases and J by 7 bases, with 17 bases between. Germline V gene sequence: CDR1 LNHNV, CDR2 YYDKDF (reference sequence). The CDR3 is CATSIITGGLNSPLHF. The CDR3 DNA sequence: TGTGCCACCAGCATCATCACCGGAGGGCTAAATTCACCCCTCCACTTT.

The table lists this clonotype with many counts. The rearrangement uses TRBV11-2 and TRBJ2-7, with 10 nucleotides matching TRBD1. From germline, CDR1 is SGHAT and CDR2 FQNNGV. With 1 base clipped from V and 6 bases from J, the junction kept 3 bases outside the gene matches. This CDR3 region has 14 residues. The DNA for the CDR3 is TGTGCCAGCAGCTTAGTGGGGACAGGGGTCGAGCAGTACTTC. Protein sequence: CASSLVGTGVEQYF.

The rearrangement links TRBV29-1 to TRBJ2-7, with 7 bases lining up with TRBD1. V was pared by 4 bases and J by 4 bases, with 7 bases of the junction left unmatched. The CDR3 is 13 residues long. Germline V gene lookup returns CDR1 SQVTM and CDR2 ANQGSEA. CDR3 protein: CSVVSRDRYEQYF. The CDR3 DNA follows: TGCAGCGTTGTAAGTCGGGACAGATACGAGCAGTACTTC.

This clonotype was counted only a few times. V gene TRBV11-1 combines with J gene TRBJ1-2; weak D call: TRBD1 (5 bases). The CDR3 contains 16 residues. V was pared by 3 bases and J by 3 bases, with 17 bases between. The germline CDR1 and CDR2 sequences are SGHAT and FQDESV (reference sequence). The CDR3 bases are TGTGCCAGCAGCTTCAACCGGGACGGGGGGTACTATGGCTACACCTTC. It is translated as CASSFNRDGGYYGYTF.

Of note for this clonotype: A read error may produce the germline difference seen at one junction end. The CDR3 loop reads CSARESGRETQYF. Here the CDR3 DNA reads TGCAGCGCTAGAGAGTCTGGAAGGGAGACCCAGTACTTC. The rearrangement links TRBV20-1 to TRBJ2-5; D is uncertain. The CDR3 is 13 amino acids. The germline CDR1 and CDR2 sequences are DFQATT and SNEGSKA (reference sequence).

This clonotype was observed many times. The rearrangement uses TRBV11-3 and TRBJ1-3; D remains ambiguous. This CDR3 spans 15 amino acids. Germline V lookup: CDR1 SGHNT, CDR2 YENEEA. Trimming took 0 bases from V and 3 from J, leaving 9 bases between them. The CDR3, as DNA: TGTGCCAGCAGCTTAGATCTCATGCTTGGAAACACCATATATTTT. Translating gives CASSLDLMLGNTIYF.

The rearrangement links TRBV25-1 to TRBJ1-1; D unresolved. V was shortened by 0 bases and J by 0 bases, with 11 bases between the two germline ends. Germline CDR1 MGHDK, CDR2 SYGVNS. The CDR3 contains 16 residues. The CDR3 bases are TGTGCCAGCAGTGAATATCGGGCAGGTATGAACACTGAAGCTTTCTTT. Protein product: CASSEYRAGMNTEAFF.

This clonotype was observed a single time. This chain links TRBV7-9 with TRBJ2-2; TRBD1 is a possible D gene (6 bases). Germline V gene lookup returns CDR1 SEHNR and CDR2 FQNEAQ (reference sequence). V was trimmed by 5 bases and J by 6 bases, leaving 13 bases between them. The CDR3 covers 14 residues. DNA for the CDR3: TGTGCCAGCAGCCCACAGGGATTCTCCGGGGAGCTGTTTTTT. Translation: CASSPQGFSGELFF.

The chain recombines TRBV7-6 with TRBJ2-7; D call uncertain. The CDR3 spans 13 residues. Looked up from germline, CDR1 is SGHVS and CDR2 is FNYEAQ. The V and J ends lost 5 bases and 2 bases respectively, with 10 bases between them. The CDR3 DNA sequence: TGTGCCAGCAGCGACCGCCGTACCTACGAGCAGTACTTC. It is translated as CASSDRRTYEQYF.

This clonotype was counted at least ten times. The genes are TRBV7-6 and TRBJ2-1; D is unresolved. The CDR3 is made up of 14 amino acids. The V gene lost 1 base and the J gene lost 8 bases, with 12 bases spanning the gap. Germline V gene data show CDR1 as SGHVS and CDR2 as FNYEAQ. The CDR3: CASSLGVAPHEQFF. CDR3 in DNA: TGTGCCAGCAGCTTAGGGGTAGCTCCCCATGAGCAGTTCTTC.

The genes are TRBV7-3 and TRBJ1-2, with D perhaps TRBD1 (6 bases). The V gene's germline CDR1 is SGHTA and CDR2 FQGTGA. V was trimmed by 2 bases and J by 8 bases, leaving 24 bases between them. This CDR3 region has 17 residues. CDR3 coding DNA: TGTGCCAGCAGCTTAGTAAGGACAGCGACACCCGGTAGGGGCTACACCTTC. Its translation is CASSLVRTATPGRGYTF.

The chain has TRBV2 and TRBJ1-2; D uncertain. The CDR3 is 14 residues long. V lost 2 bases and J 2 bases, leaving 9 bases between the germline ends. Germline values: CDR1 SNHLY, CDR2 FYNNEI. This CDR3 is CASSEWRANYGYTF. The CDR3 DNA follows: TGTGCCAGCAGTGAATGGAGGGCCAACTATGGCTACACCTTC.

V gene TRBV19 combines with J gene TRBJ1-1; maybe TRBD1 (5 bases). CDR1 and CDR2 (germline): LNHDA, SQIVND (reference sequence). V was clipped by 6 bases and J by 6 bases, with 17 bases between them. CDR3 length equals 14 residues. CDR3: CASRSQGAFAEAFF. The CDR3 nucleotides read TGTGCCAGTAGATCTCAGGGAGCCTTCGCTGAAGCTTTCTTT.

The chain combines TRBV12-3 or TRBV12-4 with TRBJ1-6, with no clear D. The CDR3 is 13 residues long. The V end was cut by 6 bases, the J end by 10 bases, with 13 bases between. CDR3 sequence: CASSQVGRSPLHF. DNA of the CDR3: TGTGCCAGCAGCCAAGTCGGCAGGTCACCCCTCCACTTT.

Details on this clonotype: A much larger clone lies one base from this, so it may be a read error. The genes are TRBV5-6 and TRBJ2-7; 9 positions match TRBD2. This CDR3 spans 18 amino acids. Germline V gene sequence: CDR1 SGHDT, CDR2 YYEEEE. Losses at the gene ends were 3 bases for V and 2 bases for J; bases not matched to a gene: 15. CDR3 DNA sequence: TGTGCCAGCAGCTCTACGATCGATCTAGCGGGACTCCCCTACGAGCAGTACTTC. Encoded protein: CASSSTIDLAGLPYEQYF.

In its sample, this clonotype was seen many times. V and J are TRBV29-1 and TRBJ2-7; perhaps TRBD2 as D (5 bases). Germline CDR1 is SQVTM and CDR2 is ANQGSEA. The V gene lost 1 base and the J gene lost 6 bases, with 13 bases spanning the gap. There are 13 residues in the CDR3. Here the CDR3 reads CSVEGMSGFEQYF. CDR3 nucleotide sequence: TGCAGCGTTGAAGGGATGTCGGGGTTCGAGCAGTACTTC.

In its sample, this clonotype was seen many times. CDR3 in DNA: TGTGCCAGCTGGGATTTGGAGGACGGCAATGAGCAGTTCTTC. Its translation: CASWDLEDGNEQFF. The rearrangement joins TRBV11-2 to TRBJ2-1; a weak D match, TRBD2 (5 bases). The V gene's germline CDR1 is SGHAT and CDR2 FQNNGV. The CDR3 loop spans 14 amino acids. Trimming removed 8 bases at V and 6 bases at J, with 17 bases between.

V and J are TRBV2 and TRBJ1-1; TRBD1 aligns across 7 bases. This CDR3 has 13 amino acids. The junction had 3 bases not matched to a gene; V was cut back by 6 bases and J by 2 bases. Germline-derived CDR1 and CDR2 are SNHLY and FYNNEI. The DNA for the CDR3 is TGTGCCAGCAGGGGACAGAGTAACACTGAAGCTTTCTTT. Protein product: CASRGQSNTEAFF.